This T cell receptor (beta chain) stems from a study of early T cells in non-severe SARS-CoV-2 infection. Whole-study context: Sequencing targeted bulk RNA from unsorted whole blood, leaving chains unpaired.

The CDR3 loop spans 12 amino acids. V was trimmed by 10 bases and J by 3 bases, leaving 9 bases between them. CDR1 and CDR2 (germline): MNHNS, SASEGT. In the library, individual cDNA molecules carried attached unique molecular identifiers. TCRdb re-called the 5' RACE reads through MiXCR, storing one row per CDR3 protein. The table has approximately 110,000 distinct CDR3 sequences, approximately 15% seen once. The V and J genes are TRBV6-1 and TRBJ2-2, with D unresolved. The sequencing sample was made of whole blood. The TCR originated in an adult who was a healthcare worker with PCR-confirmed SARS-CoV-2 infection or an uninfected control (not recorded which). The CDR3 DNA reads as TGTGCCATTAGACGGGACACCGGGGAGCTGTTTTTT. Amino acid sequence: CAIRRDTGELFF.